This T cell receptor beta chain was sequenced in a study of T cells in narcolepsy. Study-wide context: Enrolled donors included narcolepsy type 1 or type 2 patients and healthy controls. Whole-study findings and limits: Autoreactive HCRT-specific and TRIB2-specific clonotypes were marked in same-patient CSF-versus-blood CD4+ comparisons. No autoreactive T cell clone sequences appeared in some memory CD4+ repertoires. Reportedly, autoreactive clonotypes were serially detected in patients' blood but not controls'.

Here immunoSEQ multiplex PCR was the method, and the copy in TCRdb shows in-frame clones only, minus some. The repertoire holds 35,000 to 40,000 clones, with roughly 84% as singletons. Germline-derived CDR1 and CDR2 are MGHDK and SYGVNS. The V gene end was trimmed by 3 bases and the J gene end by 4 bases; junction bases not matched to a gene: 6. The CDR3 spans 15 residues. On this clone itself: No antigen is known for it. At the DNA level, this CDR3 is encoded by other sequences in the same sample as well.

This TCR came from a human donor with narcolepsy. This rearrangement joins TRBV25-1 to TRBJ2-5; 9 bases align to TRBD1. The sample comprised CD45RA- memory CD4+ T cells from PBMCs. DNA of the CDR3: TGTGCCAGCAGTGATCGGGACAGGGTAAGAGAGACCCAGTACTTC. Translating gives CASSDRDRVRETQYF. The complete variable domain, with remaining parts taken from reference TRBV25-1 and TRBJ2-5, reads EADIYQTPRYLVIGTGKKITLECSQTMGHDKMYWYQQDPGMELHLIHYSYGVNSTEKGDLSSESTVSRIRTEHFPLTLESARPSHTSQYLCASSDRDRVRETQYFGPGTRLLVL.